One sample yielded the 10 T cell receptor beta chains listed below, sequenced in a study of control samples from healthy donors and cancer patients. Measured with immunoSEQ multiplex PCR; TCRdb has only the in-frame clones, and not every one. The data show around 70,000 clones, more than 70% seen once. The sample consisted of PBMCs. The receptor set was obtained from a woman in her fifties or sixties with head and neck cancer.

The rearrangement uses TRBV27 and TRBJ1-5; perhaps TRBD1 as D (5 bases). This CDR3 region has 15 residues. CDR1 is MNHEY, CDR2 SMNVEV, per germline (reference sequence). Trimming shortened V by 3 bases and J by 1 base, and 10 bases separated the two germline ends. The CDR3: CASSFKGSSNQPQHF. CDR3 nucleotide sequence: TGTGCCAGCAGTTTCAAGGGGTCGAGCAATCAGCCCCAGCATTTT.

The sample holds one count of this clone. The J gene is TRBJ1-2, the V gene TRBV28, with D unresolved. Trimming removed 6 bases at V and 4 bases at J, with 30 bases between. The CDR3 spans 19 residues. Germline V gene sequence: CDR1 MDHEN, CDR2 SYDVKM. This CDR3 reads CASSTDLRLSSKASYGYTF. DNA of the CDR3: TGTGCCAGCAGCACCGATCTGCGTCTCTCTTCTAAAGCTTCCTATGGCTACACCTTC.

The rearrangement links TRBV4-2 to TRBJ2-6; D unresolved. Germline V gene lookup returns CDR1 LGHNA and CDR2 YNFKEQ. V gave up 3 bases and J gave up 1 base, with 7 bases separating them. The CDR3 consists of 15 residues. The CDR3 DNA reads TGTGCCAGCAGCCAGGCCACTTCTGGGGCCAACGTCCTGACTTTC. It encodes CASSQATSGANVLTF.

The chain uses TRBV7-2 and TRBJ1-1; D call uncertain. V was trimmed by 0 bases and J by 7 bases, leaving 6 bases between them. This CDR3 spans 12 amino acids. CDR1 SGHTA and CDR2 FQGNSA come from the germline V gene. CDR3 sequence: CASSLAGFEAFF. For the CDR3, the DNA is TGTGCCAGCAGCTTAGCAGGTTTTGAAGCTTTCTTT.

The rearrangement uses TRBV2 and TRBJ2-3; 7 bases line up with TRBD1. The CDR3 is 16 amino acids. The V gene end was trimmed by 5 bases and the J gene end by 4 bases; junction bases not matched to a gene: 12. Germline V gives CDR1 SNHLY, CDR2 FYNNEI. CDR3 sequence reads: CASSTRTGLGSDTQYF. The CDR3 region has the DNA TGTGCCAGCAGTACAAGGACAGGCTTGGGGTCAGATACGCAGTATTTT.

J is TRBJ2-6 and V is TRBV18; the D is unclear. This CDR3 is built from 22 residues. Per germline, CDR1 KGHSH and CDR2 LQKENI. V dropped 0 bases and J dropped 1 base, with 25 bases sitting between them. CDR3 sequence reads: CASSPPFSVIADQNSGANVLTF. The DNA of the CDR3 is TGTGCCAGCTCACCACCGTTCTCCGTTATAGCCGACCAGAATTCTGGGGCCAACGTCCTGACTTTC. Full variable domain (missing parts from reference TRBV18 and TRBJ2-6): NAGVMQNPRHLVRRRGQEARLRCSPMKGHSHVYWYRQLPEEGLKFMVYLQKENIIDESGMPKERFSAEFPKEGPSILRIQQVVRGDSAAYFCASSPPFSVIADQNSGANVLTFGAGSRLTVL.

The chain combines TRBV27 with TRBJ2-1, with 11 positions matching TRBD2. Germline-derived CDR1 and CDR2 are MNHEY and SMNVEV (reference sequence). Trimming took 6 bases from V and 7 from J; bases not matched to a gene: 5. The CDR3 extends over 14 amino acids. CDR3 protein: CASSLAGGLNEQFF. The CDR3 bases are TGTGCCAGCAGCCTAGCGGGGGGCTTGAATGAGCAGTTCTTC.

The V call is TRBV6-5, the J call TRBJ1-5; 8 nucleotides line up with TRBD1. J lost 2 bases, V lost 6 bases, and 3 bases had no gene match. Per germline, CDR1 MNHEY and CDR2 SVGAGI. CDR3 size: 14 residues. The DNA of the CDR3 is TGTGCCAGCAGGGAGACAGGGGGCAATCAGCCCCAGCATTTT. The encoded protein is CASRETGGNQPQHF.

This clone was found a few times. The V and J genes are TRBV30 and TRBJ1-2; weak D call: TRBD1 (6 bases). Germline V gene data show CDR1 as GTSNPN and CDR2 as SVGIG (reference sequence). The CDR3 has 13 residues. Trimming shortened V by 6 bases and J by 1 base, and 12 bases separated the two germline ends. As DNA, the CDR3 is TGTGCCTGCCGGGACAACTATAACTATGGCTACACCTTC. Residues: CACRDNYNYGYTF.

The genes are TRBV12-3 or TRBV12-4 and TRBJ2-1; D is uncertain. The CDR3 loop spans 12 amino acids. V gave up 3 bases and J gave up 6 bases, with 6 bases separating them. The CDR3 region has the DNA TGTGCCAGCAGTTTGAAAACCAATGAGCAGTTCTTC. This encodes CASSLKTNEQFF.